This note documents a single TCR beta chain sequence. The target of this receptor is not known. It has no much larger one-base neighbor in the sample; base qualities were not kept. The source of the sample is a study of OX40 agonist ivuxolimab in advanced cancers. Concerning the study at large: The costimulatory receptor OX40 (CD134) was targeted by ivuxolimab, a fully human IgG2 agonistic monoclonal antibody. Intravenous ivuxolimab was administered to patients every 2 weeks at six dose levels: 0.01, 0.1, 0.3, 1.5, 3 and 10 mg/kg. Of the roughly 51 patients in dose escalation, about 20 had hepatocellular carcinoma, approximately 15 had melanoma, 9 had renal cell carcinoma and 9 had head and neck cancer. The dose-escalation cohort was approximately 83% male with a mean age of about 58 years, ranging from roughly 23 to 79. Patients were allowed to have had prior anti-PD-1, anti-PD-L1 or anti-CTLA-4 therapy, and around 40% of the dose-escalation patients had previously received checkpoint inhibitors. Partial responses occurred in three dose-escalation patients: two with cutaneous melanoma and one with hepatocellular carcinoma. Peripheral TCRbeta sequencing aimed to test whether ivuxolimab altered TCR sequence diversity and caused clonal T-cell expansion. The paper reports the monotherapy dose-escalation portion (N ≈ 52 patients) of the phase I ivuxolimab trial. Overall results and qualifications from the work: The antigen specificity of the peripheral T cells that underwent clonal expansion was not determined. In partial responders in the 0.1-3.0 mg/kg groups, normalized peripheral clonal expansion was found to be among the lowest, especially among CD8+ T cells. After ivuxolimab, CD8+ T cells had more expanded clones than CD4+ T cells on average. Low levels of normalized T-cell clonal expansion were also shown by some nonresponding patients. At doses from 0.1 to 3.0 mg/kg, clonal expansion was seen in both CD4+ and CD8+ blood T cells between baseline and week 6.

The trial excluded patients who had a history of autoimmune disease or who were on systemic immunosuppression. Peripheral blood for TCR sequencing was drawn from every dose cohort at baseline, at cycle 4 day 1 and at cycle 7 day 1. Samples were obtained from an open-label, multicenter, first-in-human phase I dose-escalation trial of ivuxolimab. Adults with locally advanced or metastatic melanoma, renal cell carcinoma, hepatocellular carcinoma or head and neck squamous cell carcinoma were enrolled in the trial. Before TCR sequencing, CD4+ T cells and CD8+ T cells were sorted from peripheral blood as separate populations. To sequence the TCRbeta CDR3 region, genomic DNA was isolated from the sorted cells. TCRbeta CDR3 regions were sequenced using the immunoSEQ Assay. The immuneACCESS repertoire file appears here via TCRdb, limited to in-frame rearrangements. These files lack a portion of the clones; in checked studies, under half of the deficit traces to unresolved V genes, and the cause of the others is not known. For this sample the table gives some 80,000 clones, of which about 88% were detected only once. Of the sample, around 7.8% falls within the top ten clones.

The sample in question was CD4+ or CD8+ T cells sorted from blood, obtained in a trial of the OX40 agonist ivuxolimab. The sequence was collected from an adult with an advanced solid tumor such as melanoma, head and neck, liver or kidney cancer.

The bases read TGTGCCAGCAGCGGTCAGTGGAGCCAGGGCACTGAAGCTTTCTTT. The encoded protein is CASSGQWSQGTEAFF. The receptor chain draws on TRBV9 and TRBJ1-1; the best D guess is TRBD1, with 5 bases matching. Trimming at the junction amounts to 3 bases on V and 4 bases on J, and the germline ends lie 16 bases apart. The CDR3 contains 15 residues, cysteine and phenylalanine counted. The sequence is cut down to CDR3 DNA, 45 bases in frame from base 1. CDR1 SGDLS and CDR2 YYNGEE are derived from the germline V gene.